This entry lists 30 T cell receptor beta chains sequenced from one sample in a study of response to subunit inactivated influenza vaccine. TCRdb passed the RT-PCR reads through MiXCR, listing each CDR3 protein once. The sample has 450,000 to 600,000 distinct CDR3 sequences; around 7.7% are singletons. Sequencing was performed on PBMCs from blood, taken less than 30 months after vaccination. The origin of the receptors is a man aged 45 to 70 who received an inactivated influenza vaccine.

The chain has TRBV28 and TRBJ2-4; 9 bases are a match to TRBD1. CDR3 length equals 16 residues. J was trimmed by 1 base and V by 5 bases; bases with no gene match: 6. Germline V gene data show CDR1 as MDHEN and CDR2 as SYDVKM. CDR3 coding DNA: TGTGCCAGCAGTCTCCGGACAGGGGTGGCCAAAAACATTCAGTACTTC. Translated: CASSLRTGVAKNIQYF. Full variable domain (missing parts from reference TRBV28 and TRBJ2-4): DVKVTQSSRYLVKRTGEKVFLECVQDMDHENMFWYRQDPGLGLRLIYFSYDVKMKEKGDIPEGYSVSREKKERFSLILESASTNQTSMYLCASSLRTGVAKNIQYFGAGTRLSVL.

This clonotype was observed a few times. The chain uses TRBV21-1 and TRBJ2-3; TRBD2 is taken as the D call from the table, unchecked against the DNA. TRBV21-1 is flagged as a pseudogene. There are 18 residues in the CDR3. CDR3 bases: TGTGCCAGGCGCGGCCTTACTAGCGGGAGTTGGTTTAGGGATACGCAGTATTTT. This gives the protein CARRGLTSGSWFRDTQYF.

This clonotype was seen a handful of times. V usage is TRBV4-3 and J usage is TRBJ2-1, with TRBD2 identical over 7 bases. In germline, CDR1 is LGHNA, CDR2 YSLEER. The CDR3 spans 16 residues. Trimming at V came to 0 bases and at J to 1 base, leaving 3 bases not matched to a gene. CDR3 bases: TGCGCCAGCAGCCAAGATGGAGCGGGGTCCTACAATGAGCAGTTCTTC. This sequence encodes CASSQDGAGSYNEQFF.

This clonotype was picked up a small number of times. This rearrangement joins TRBV6-2 or TRBV6-3 to TRBJ2-7; D uncertain. Germline CDR1 is MNHEY and CDR2 is SVGEGT. Between the trimmed V and J ends, which lost 2 bases and 3 bases, there was a span of 5 bases. The CDR3 covers 12 residues. The CDR3: CASSYGNYEQYF. Here the CDR3 DNA reads TGTGCCAGCAGTTACGGCAACTACGAGCAGTACTTC.

This clonotype was counted between two and nine times. The rearrangement uses TRBV20-1 and TRBJ1-5; D is unclear. The V gene's germline CDR1 is DFQATT and CDR2 SNEGSKA (reference sequence). This CDR3 is built from 15 residues. V lost 0 bases and J lost 8, with 17 bases in between. The CDR3 spells CSARDNRLERKPQHF. CDR3 nucleotides: TGCAGTGCTAGAGATAACCGGCTTGAGAGGAAGCCCCAGCATTTT.

This clonotype was seen ten or more times. The chain couples TRBV5-1 to TRBJ2-3, with D unresolved. Germline-derived CDR1 and CDR2 are SGHRS and YFSETQ. The CDR3 runs to 15 residues. The V end was cut by 0 bases, the J end by 2 bases, with 10 bases between. The CDR3 protein is CASSLGPVPTDTQYF. CDR3 DNA: TGCGCCAGCAGCTTGGGTCCCGTCCCCACAGATACGCAGTATTTT.

This clonotype has a handful of counts. The chain has TRBV20-1 and TRBJ2-3; 7 bases fit TRBD2. V dropped 6 bases and J dropped 2; count of bases not matched to a gene: 11. CDR1 is DFQATT, CDR2 SNEGSKA, per germline (reference sequence). The CDR3 spans 15 residues. The CDR3 region is CSAGAGALVTDTQYF. In nucleotides, the CDR3 is TGCAGTGCCGGGGCGGGAGCGCTTGTCACAGATACGCAGTATTTT.

The CDR3 nucleotides read TGTGCCAGCAGCGTTTCGCAGAAAGAGACCCAGTACTTC. Translating it yields CASSVSQKETQYF. The J gene is TRBJ2-5, the V gene TRBV9; no clear D. This CDR3 region has 13 residues. Germline V gene sequence: CDR1 SGDLS, CDR2 YYNGEE. V was cut by 2 bases and J by 3 bases, with 8 bases left in between.

This clonotype was recorded a few times. The junction departs from the called germline gene at one end, perhaps through a read error. This chain connects TRBV6-2 or TRBV6-3 to TRBJ2-2; D gene uncertain. Per the germline V gene, CDR1 is MNHEY and CDR2 is SVGEGT. CDR3 length: 12 residues. The CDR3 sequence is CASNYGSGELFF. CDR3 coding DNA: TGTGCCAGCAATTACGGTTCCGGGGAGCTGTTTTTT.

The table lists this clonotype with a few counts. The chain employs TRBV9 and TRBJ2-5; 7 bases are shared with TRBD1. V lost 0 bases to trimming and J lost 2 bases; unmatched junction nucleotides: 1. The CDR3 is 14 amino acids. The V gene's germline CDR1 is SGDLS and CDR2 YYNGEE. This CDR3 is CASSVGQGQETQYF. The CDR3 DNA is TGTGCCAGCAGCGTAGGACAGGGACAAGAGACCCAGTACTTC.

This clonotype has a handful of counts. The chain has TRBV4-2 and TRBJ2-3; D is ambiguous. Germline CDR1 reads LGHNA; CDR2 reads YNFKEQ. The CDR3 has 16 residues. V gave up 0 bases and J gave up 0 bases, with 10 bases separating them. CDR3 DNA: TGTGCCAGCAGCCAAGATGGTCACTCTAGCACAGATACGCAGTATTTT. It specifies CASSQDGHSSTDTQYF.

This clonotype was found a few times. The chain recombines TRBV6-5 with TRBJ2-3, with 7 bases identical to TRBD2. This CDR3 has 16 amino acids. CDR1 MNHEY and CDR2 SVGAGI come from the germline V gene. Trimming removed 2 bases from V and 3 bases from J; junction bases left unmatched: 8. This CDR3 reads CASSYRRLAGTDTQYF. The CDR3 bases are TGTGCCAGCAGTTACCGCCGACTAGCTGGAACAGATACGCAGTATTTT.

V gene TRBV6-2 or TRBV6-3 combines with J gene TRBJ2-3; TRBD2 is a possible D gene (6 bases). Germline CDR1 and CDR2: MNHEY and SVGEGT. V lost 2 bases and J 4 bases, leaving 16 bases between the germline ends. The CDR3 spans 16 residues. CDR3 sequence: CASSYGYAGTPDTQYF. CDR3 coding DNA: TGTGCCAGCAGTTACGGGTATGCGGGAACCCCAGATACGCAGTATTTT.

This sequence joins TRBV20-1 and TRBJ1-5; D not certain. The CDR3 covers 14 residues. Germline V lookup: CDR1 DFQATT, CDR2 SNEGSKA (reference sequence). V lost 2 bases and J lost 4, with 12 bases in between. Here the CDR3 reads CSARMARINQPQHF. The CDR3 bases are TGCAGTGCTAGAATGGCCAGGATTAATCAGCCCCAGCATTTT.

In this sample, this clonotype turned up many times. The chain recombines TRBV20-1 with TRBJ2-7; D may be TRBD2 (7 bases). The V gene's germline CDR1 is DFQATT and CDR2 SNEGSKA (reference sequence). CDR3 length: 14 residues. Trimming removed 3 bases at V and 0 bases at J, with 12 bases between. CDR3 coding DNA: TGCAGTGCTAGGGGGGGGCCGAGCTCCTACGAGCAGTACTTC. Translation gives CSARGGPSSYEQYF.

This clonotype was counted only a few times. The chain carries TRBV20-1 and TRBJ2-5; the D gene is possibly TRBD2 (6 bases). Between the trimmed V and J ends, which lost 0 bases and 4 bases, there was a span of 12 bases. Germline CDR1 is DFQATT and CDR2 is SNEGSKA (reference sequence). The CDR3 totals 14 residues. The CDR3 here is CSAREGTGGETQYF. The CDR3 DNA reads as TGCAGTGCTAGAGAGGGGACTGGCGGAGAGACCCAGTACTTC.

This clonotype appeared many times. The J gene is TRBJ2-1, the V gene TRBV4-2, with 14 bases lining up with TRBD2. The CDR3 sequence is 16 residues long. The germline V gene encodes CDR1 LGHNA and CDR2 YNFKEQ. J lost 7 bases, V lost 0 bases, and 2 bases had no gene match. CDR3 sequence reads: CASSQETSGRDNEQFF. The CDR3 DNA reads as TGTGCCAGCAGCCAAGAGACTAGCGGGAGGGATAATGAGCAGTTCTTC.

This clonotype came up a few times. This chain uses TRBV5-5 with TRBJ2-6; D not resolved. CDR3 length: 18 amino acids. The V end was cut by 1 base, the J end by 2 bases, with 16 bases between. Germline lookup yields CDR1 SGHKS and CDR2 YYEKEE (reference sequence). CDR3 sequence reads: CASSLSGGVSAGANVLTF. The CDR3 nucleotides read TGTGCCAGCAGCTTGTCTGGCGGTGTATCGGCTGGGGCCAACGTCCTGACTTTC.

This clonotype showed up many times. The V gene is TRBV9, the J gene TRBJ1-5, with 7 bases that match TRBD1. With 4 bases clipped from V and 6 bases from J, the junction kept 7 bases outside the gene matches. Germline CDR1 and CDR2: SGDLS and YYNGEE. The CDR3 is made up of 14 amino acids. The CDR3 region is CASSPGGGPQPQHF. In DNA form, the CDR3 reads TGTGCCAGCAGCCCAGGGGGGGGCCCTCAGCCCCAGCATTTT.

Only a few counts were recorded for this clonotype. The chain is built from TRBV7-9 and TRBJ2-7; TRBD2 is a possible D gene (5 bases). V shed 1 base and J shed 0 bases, with 13 bases lying between them. CDR3 length: 16 residues. Germline values: CDR1 SEHNR, CDR2 FQNEAQ (reference sequence). The CDR3 bases are TGTGCCAGCAGCTTAGGTGGAGGTAGAAGCTCCTACGAGCAGTACTTC. It codes for CASSLGGGRSSYEQYF. The complete variable domain, with remaining parts taken from reference TRBV7-9 and TRBJ2-7, reads DTGVSQNPRHKITKRGQNVTFRCDPISEHNRLYWYRQTLGQGPEFLTYFQNEAQLEKSRLLSDRFSAERPKGSFSTLEIQRTEQGDSAMYLCASSLGGGRSSYEQYFGPGTRLTVT.

This clonotype was picked up many times. This chain joins TRBV6-5 and TRBJ1-3; 8 bases align to TRBD1. This CDR3 spans 16 amino acids. Germline CDR1 is MNHEY and CDR2 is SVGAGI. The V segment lost 0 bases and the J segment 2 bases; nucleotides outside the gene matches: 3. The CDR3 DNA sequence: TGTGCCAGCAGTTACTCCGGACAGGGAGCTGGAAACACCATATATTTT. This codes for CASSYSGQGAGNTIYF.

In its sample, this clonotype was seen a few times. CDR3 sequence (DNA): TGCGCCAGCAGCTTGGCCCCGGCCGAGACAGGGCCCTTTTCAGGCGGGCAGTTCTTC. Protein sequence: CASSLAPAETGPFSGGQFF. The rearrangement links TRBV5-1 to TRBJ2-1, with 7 bases matching TRBD1. Trimming at V came to 0 bases and at J to 12 bases, leaving 24 bases not matched to a gene. The V gene's germline CDR1 is SGHRS and CDR2 YFSETQ. The CDR3 has 19 amino acids.

The rearrangement links TRBV20-1 to TRBJ1-2; D gene ambiguous. With 0 bases removed from V and 6 bases from J, the gap between germline ends came to 8 bases. The CDR3 sequence is 12 residues long. Germline-derived CDR1 and CDR2 are DFQATT and SNEGSKA (reference sequence). The CDR3: CSAREGLDGYTF. The DNA for the CDR3 is TGCAGTGCTAGAGAAGGTTTGGATGGCTACACCTTC.

At least ten counts were recorded for this clonotype. The chain couples TRBV20-1 to TRBJ2-7, with TRBD1 identical over 10 bases. This CDR3 is built from 12 residues. V was pared by 5 bases and J by 6 bases, with 4 bases of the junction left unmatched. Germline V CDR1 and CDR2: DFQATT, SNEGSKA (reference sequence). The CDR3 is CSAAGTGAEQYF. The CDR3 nucleotides read TGCAGTGCTGCCGGGACAGGGGCCGAGCAGTACTTC.

This clonotype was seen a handful of times. The chain joins TRBV5-1 to TRBJ2-5, with D possibly matching TRBD2 (6 bases). This CDR3 has 15 residues. The germline V and J ends were trimmed by 6 bases and 2 bases, with 17 bases remaining between them. Germline CDR1 reads SGHRS; CDR2 reads YFSETQ. The CDR3: CASTTQPGAQETQYF. CDR3 DNA: TGCGCCAGCACCACTCAACCGGGAGCTCAAGAGACCCAGTACTTC.

This clonotype was seen a few times. The chain recombines TRBV20-1 with TRBJ1-1; unclear D gene. The ends were cut back, 5 bases at V and 0 bases at J, with 4 bases in the middle. The CDR3 has 11 residues. Germline V lookup: CDR1 DFQATT, CDR2 SNEGSKA (reference sequence). The CDR3 DNA is TGCAGTGCTGACTTGAACACTGAAGCTTTCTTT. The encoded protein is CSADLNTEAFF.

This clonotype was counted many times. The chain carries TRBV6-1 and TRBJ1-4; tentative D call: TRBD1 (5 bases). Trimming stripped 4 bases from V and 2 bases from J, with 8 bases between. Germline V gene data show CDR1 as MNHNS and CDR2 as SASEGT. The CDR3 runs 14 residues. The CDR3 sequence: CASSGTRTNEKLFF. CDR3 nucleotide sequence: TGTGCCAGCAGTGGGACACGTACTAATGAAAAACTGTTTTTT.

A few counts support this clonotype. The chain carries TRBV20-1 and TRBJ2-1; D is ambiguous. The CDR3 is 14 residues long. The V and J ends lost 5 bases and 5 bases respectively, with 16 bases between them. CDR1 and CDR2 from the germline V gene are DFQATT and SNEGSKA (reference sequence). The CDR3 spells CSASDSIINNEQFF. DNA of the CDR3: TGCAGTGCTTCTGACTCAATCATAAACAATGAGCAGTTCTTC.

The gene calls are TRBV6-5 and TRBJ1-2; no firm D call. The germline CDR1 and CDR2 sequences are MNHEY and SVGAGI. CDR3 length: 18 amino acids. Trimming took off 2 bases at V and 0 bases at J, with 19 bases between the two ends. This CDR3 is CASSYRALRRTTNYGYTF. The DNA of the CDR3 is TGTGCCAGCAGTTACAGGGCCTTGAGGCGCACAACTAACTATGGCTACACCTTC.

This clonotype was observed at least ten times. The chain has TRBV7-2 and TRBJ2-3; the D call may be TRBD1 or TRBD2 (5 bases each). Between the trimmed V and J ends, which lost 2 bases and 0 bases, there was a span of 9 bases. CDR3 length: 15 amino acids. CDR1 is SGHTA and CDR2 is FQGNSA in the germline V gene. In DNA form, the CDR3 reads TGTGCCAGCAGCTTATACGGGGCGAGCACAGATACGCAGTATTTT. Encoded protein: CASSLYGASTDTQYF.